A selection of T cell receptor beta chains follows, all from one sample in a study of T-cell reconstitution after alpha-beta-depleted transplantation in children. TCRdb itself ran the PCR reads through MiXCR, one entry per CDR3 protein. The sample contains under 35,000 distinct CDR3 sequences, 18% of which appear only once. The specimen comprised PBMCs, mostly from graft donor cells, sampled 60 days after TCRalphabeta/CD19-depleted stem cell transplant. These receptors all stem from a male patient between 2 and 15 years old who had a stem cell transplant for acute lymphoblastic leukemia, so the T cells may come from the graft donor. Each CDR3 is given with its conserved first and last residue. A D gene is named only where the DNA matches it firmly. Not all rows give a size; the values are once, few, many and, for expanded clones, a class.

abundance: .
j_gene: TRBJ2-3
d_gene: TRBD2
v_gene: TRBV11-1
CDR3aa: CASSSQFKGLGEVRADTQYF
CDR3nt: TGTGCCAGCAGCTCCCAATTCAAGGGACTAGGGGAAGTCAGGGCAGATACGCAGTATTTT

abundance: .
j_gene: TRBJ1-1
d_gene: TRBD1
v_gene: TRBV18
CDR3aa: CASSPPDRGQAEAFF
CDR3nt: TGTGCCAGCTCACCGCCGGACAGGGGGCAAGCTGAAGCTTTCTTT

abundance: few
j_gene: TRBJ2-6
d_gene: .
v_gene: TRBV5-6
CDR3aa: CASSLILLSGANVLTF
CDR3nt: TGTGCCAGCAGCTTGATCCTCCTCTCTGGGGCCAACGTCCTGACTTTC

abundance: .
j_gene: TRBJ2-7
d_gene: TRBD1
v_gene: TRBV28
CDR3aa: CASSLVSGTGYYEQYF
CDR3nt: TGTGCCAGCAGTTTAGTTTCCGGGACAGGATACTACGAGCAGTACTTC

abundance: few
j_gene: TRBJ1-5
d_gene: TRBD1
v_gene: TRBV18
CDR3aa: CASSPNPGQMLQPQHF
CDR3nt: TGTGCCAGCTCACCTAATCCGGGACAGATGCTTCAGCCCCAGCATTTT

abundance: .
j_gene: TRBJ1-5
d_gene: .
v_gene: TRBV4-2
CDR3aa: CASSRQGNQPQHF
CDR3nt: TGTGCCAGCAGCCGACAGGGCAATCAGCCCCAGCATTTT

abundance: .
j_gene: TRBJ1-1
d_gene: .
v_gene: TRBV28
CDR3aa: CASSLMVAEAFF
CDR3nt: TGTGCCAGCAGTTTGATGGTAGCTGAAGCTTTCTTT

abundance: .
j_gene: TRBJ2-1
d_gene: .
v_gene: TRBV30
CDR3aa: CAWSASLDEQFF
CDR3nt: TGTGCCTGGAGTGCCAGTCTTGATGAGCAGTTCTTC

abundance: few
j_gene: TRBJ2-1
d_gene: .
v_gene: TRBV20-1
CDR3aa: CSARGGESISYEQFF
CDR3nt: TGCAGTGCTAGAGGGGGCGAGAGTATCTCCTATGAGCAGTTCTTC

abundance: many
j_gene: TRBJ2-3
d_gene: .
v_gene: TRBV4-2
CDR3aa: CASSQGGLASTDTQYF
CDR3nt: TGTGCCAGCAGCCAAGGGGGGCTAGCTAGCACAGATACGCAGTATTTT

abundance: few
j_gene: TRBJ1-5
d_gene: .
v_gene: TRBV20-1
CDR3aa: CSASPDSSNQPQHF
CDR3nt: TGCAGTGCTAGTCCCGACAGTAGCAATCAGCCCCAGCATTTT

abundance: medium-sized
j_gene: TRBJ2-5
d_gene: .
v_gene: TRBV9
CDR3aa: CASSPRSDPQETQYF
CDR3nt: TGTGCCAGCAGCCCCCGTTCAGACCCTCAAGAGACCCAGTACTTC

abundance: .
j_gene: TRBJ2-3
d_gene: .
v_gene: TRBV9
CDR3aa: CASSQGISERTDTQYF
CDR3nt: TGTGCCAGCAGCCAAGGTATTAGCGAACGCACAGATACGCAGTATTTT

abundance: many
j_gene: TRBJ2-1
d_gene: .
v_gene: TRBV6-4
CDR3aa: CASSEPPYNEQFF
CDR3nt: TGTGCCAGCAGTGAACCCCCCTACAATGAGCAGTTCTTC

abundance: .
j_gene: TRBJ2-5
d_gene: TRBD2
v_gene: TRBV7-2
CDR3aa: CASSQTSGGPGETQYF
CDR3nt: TGTGCCAGCAGCCAGACTAGCGGGGGGCCAGGGGAGACCCAGTACTTC

abundance: .
j_gene: TRBJ2-2
d_gene: TRBD2
v_gene: TRBV12-3/TRBV12-4
CDR3aa: CAFCLALLAGGSWTGELFF
CDR3nt: TGTGCCTTCTGTTTAGCGCTTCTAGCGGGGGGGTCGTGGACCGGGGAGCTGTTTTTT

abundance: .
j_gene: TRBJ2-1
d_gene: .
v_gene: TRBV20-1
CDR3aa: CSARVVNNEQFF
CDR3nt: TGCAGTGCTAGAGTAGTCAACAATGAGCAGTTCTTC

abundance: many
j_gene: TRBJ2-7
d_gene: .
v_gene: TRBV12-3/TRBV12-4
CDR3aa: CASSPREMGYEQYF
CDR3nt: TGTGCCAGCAGCCCGAGGGAGATGGGCTACGAGCAGTACTTC

abundance: .
j_gene: TRBJ1-2
d_gene: .
v_gene: TRBV10-3
CDR3aa: CAIRGNGGVEYGYTF
CDR3nt: TGTGCCATCAGAGGAAATGGGGGGGTGGAGTATGGCTACACCTTC

abundance: .
j_gene: TRBJ2-1
d_gene: TRBD2
v_gene: TRBV6-1
CDR3aa: CASSRGLAGGNEQFF
CDR3nt: TGTGCCAGCAGCCGGGGACTAGCGGGGGGCAATGAGCAGTTCTTC

abundance: .
j_gene: TRBJ1-2
d_gene: .
v_gene: TRBV7-9
CDR3aa: CASSQPGLDYYGYTF
CDR3nt: TGTGCCAGCAGCCAACCGGGCCTAGACTACTATGGCTACACCTTC

abundance: many
j_gene: TRBJ2-4
d_gene: TRBD1
v_gene: TRBV20-1
CDR3aa: CSVGGGQGKNIQYF
CDR3nt: TGCAGTGTTGGAGGGGGACAGGGCAAAAACATTCAGTACTTC

abundance: many
j_gene: TRBJ2-3
d_gene: .
v_gene: TRBV20-1
CDR3aa: CSASGSGHYNTDTQYF
CDR3nt: TGCAGTGCTAGTGGTAGCGGCCACTATAACACAGATACGCAGTATTTT

abundance: .
j_gene: TRBJ1-6
d_gene: .
v_gene: TRBV28
CDR3aa: CASNPRGREYSPLHF
CDR3nt: TGTGCCAGCAATCCCCGGGGGCGCGAGTATTCACCCCTCCACTTT

abundance: .
j_gene: TRBJ2-5
d_gene: TRBD2
v_gene: TRBV28
CDR3aa: CASSQTSGNQETQYF
CDR3nt: TGTGCCAGCAGTCAGACTAGCGGGAACCAAGAGACCCAGTACTTC

abundance: .
j_gene: TRBJ2-5
d_gene: .
v_gene: TRBV18
CDR3aa: CASSPRGRETQYF
CDR3nt: TGTGCCAGCTCACCCCGGGGGAGAGAGACCCAGTACTTC

abundance: few
j_gene: TRBJ1-1
d_gene: .
v_gene: TRBV28
CDR3aa: CASSFSWQSEAFF
CDR3nt: TGTGCCAGCAGTTTCTCGTGGCAGAGTGAAGCTTTCTTT

abundance: many
j_gene: TRBJ1-6
d_gene: .
v_gene: TRBV28
CDR3aa: CASSRQTHNSPLHF
CDR3nt: TGTGCCAGCAGCCGACAGACTCATAATTCACCCCTCCACTTT

abundance: .
j_gene: TRBJ2-1
d_gene: TRBD1
v_gene: TRBV11-2
CDR3aa: CASSSRTGIIYEQFF
CDR3nt: TGTGCCAGCAGCTCCCGGACAGGGATCATCTATGAGCAGTTCTTC

abundance: many
j_gene: TRBJ1-1
d_gene: .
v_gene: TRBV7-8
CDR3aa: CASSLFLAPMAFF
CDR3nt: TGTGCCAGCAGCTTATTTCTAGCTCCAATGGCTTTCTTT

abundance: many
j_gene: TRBJ1-2
d_gene: .
v_gene: TRBV5-4
CDR3aa: CASSLGASYGYTF
CDR3nt: TGTGCCAGCAGCTTGGGGGCCAGCTATGGCTACACCTTC

abundance: .
j_gene: TRBJ2-3
d_gene: TRBD2
v_gene: TRBV9
CDR3aa: CASSVATGGDTQYF
CDR3nt: TGTGCCAGCAGCGTAGCTACGGGAGGGGATACGCAGTATTTT

abundance: .
j_gene: TRBJ2-1
d_gene: .
v_gene: TRBV6-1
CDR3aa: CASSPDLGQFF
CDR3nt: TGTGCCAGCTCCCCCGACTTAGGGCAGTTCTTC

abundance: many
j_gene: TRBJ2-7
d_gene: TRBD2
v_gene: TRBV5-1
CDR3aa: CASSPPRGFYEQYF
CDR3nt: TGCGCCAGCAGCCCTCCGCGGGGGTTCTACGAGCAGTACTTC

abundance: .
j_gene: TRBJ1-2
d_gene: .
v_gene: TRBV5-8
CDR3aa: CASRQYYGYTF
CDR3nt: TGTGCCAGCAGACAGTATTATGGCTACACCTTC

abundance: many
j_gene: TRBJ1-2
d_gene: TRBD1
v_gene: TRBV6-1
CDR3aa: CASSKQQGGDLSYTF
CDR3nt: TGTGCCAGCAGTAAACAACAGGGGGGGGATTTGAGCTACACCTTC

abundance: few
j_gene: TRBJ2-3
d_gene: .
v_gene: TRBV5-1
CDR3aa: CASSPRTPTDTQYF
CDR3nt: TGCGCCAGCAGCCCACGGACTCCAACAGATACGCAGTATTTT

abundance: .
j_gene: TRBJ1-4
d_gene: TRBD1
v_gene: TRBV20-1
CDR3aa: CSARDPGTGNEKLFF
CDR3nt: TGCAGTGCTAGAGATCCCGGGACAGGCAATGAAAAACTGTTTTTT

abundance: few
j_gene: TRBJ2-1
d_gene: .
v_gene: TRBV20-1
CDR3aa: CSARRDGSEQFF
CDR3nt: TGCAGTGCTAGGCGGGACGGCAGTGAGCAGTTCTTC

abundance: .
j_gene: TRBJ2-1
d_gene: .
v_gene: TRBV4-3
CDR3aa: CASSQGPRFSYNEQFF
CDR3nt: TGCGCCAGCAGCCAAGGTCCGAGGTTCTCCTACAATGAGCAGTTCTTC

abundance: .
j_gene: TRBJ2-7
d_gene: .
v_gene: TRBV5-1
CDR3aa: CASSLGAAGQKSSYEQYF
CDR3nt: TGCGCCAGCAGCTTAGGGGCCGCGGGACAAAAGTCCTCCTACGAGCAGTACTTC

abundance: .
j_gene: TRBJ2-1
d_gene: .
v_gene: TRBV6-2/TRBV6-3
CDR3aa: CASSTQYEQFF
CDR3nt: TGTGCCAGCAGCACACAATATGAGCAGTTCTTC

abundance: few
j_gene: TRBJ2-3
d_gene: .
v_gene: TRBV11-1
CDR3aa: CASSLGRGTDTQYF
CDR3nt: TGTGCCAGCAGCTTAGGACGGGGGACAGATACGCAGTATTTT

abundance: many
j_gene: TRBJ1-2
d_gene: .
v_gene: TRBV7-8
CDR3aa: CASSLVGTNYGYTF
CDR3nt: TGTGCCAGCAGCTTAGTAGGGACTAACTATGGCTACACCTTC